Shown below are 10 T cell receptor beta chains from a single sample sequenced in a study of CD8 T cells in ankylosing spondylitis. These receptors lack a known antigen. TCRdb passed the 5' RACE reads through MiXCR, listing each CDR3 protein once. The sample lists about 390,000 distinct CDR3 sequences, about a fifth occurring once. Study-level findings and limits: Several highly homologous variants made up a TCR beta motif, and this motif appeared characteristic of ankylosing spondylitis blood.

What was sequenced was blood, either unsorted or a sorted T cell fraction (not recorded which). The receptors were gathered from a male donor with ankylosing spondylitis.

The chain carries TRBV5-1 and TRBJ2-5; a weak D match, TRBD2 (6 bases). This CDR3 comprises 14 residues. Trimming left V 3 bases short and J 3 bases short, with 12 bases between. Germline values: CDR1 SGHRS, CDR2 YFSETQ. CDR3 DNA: TGCGCCAGCAGCTCACCGGGACTTAAAGAGACCCAGTACTTC. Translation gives CASSSPGLKETQYF.

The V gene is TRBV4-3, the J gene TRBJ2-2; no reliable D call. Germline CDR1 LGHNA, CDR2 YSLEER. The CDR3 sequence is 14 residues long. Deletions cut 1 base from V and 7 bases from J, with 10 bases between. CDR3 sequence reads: CASSQGGFGGELFF. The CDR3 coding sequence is TGCGCCAGCAGCCAAGGGGGTTTCGGCGGGGAGCTGTTTTTT.

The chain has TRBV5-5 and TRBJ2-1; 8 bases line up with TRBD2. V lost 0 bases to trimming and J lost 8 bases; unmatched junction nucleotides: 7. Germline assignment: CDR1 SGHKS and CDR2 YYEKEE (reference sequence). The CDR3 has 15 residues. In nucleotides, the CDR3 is TGTGCCAGCAGCTTGGCGACTAGCGTACAGTATGAGCAGTTCTTC. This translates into CASSLATSVQYEQFF.

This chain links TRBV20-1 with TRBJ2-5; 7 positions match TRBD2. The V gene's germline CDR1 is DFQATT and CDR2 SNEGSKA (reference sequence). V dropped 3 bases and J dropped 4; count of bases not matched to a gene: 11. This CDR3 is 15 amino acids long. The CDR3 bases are TGCAGTGCTAGCGCGGGACTACCTACGGGAGAGACCCAGTACTTC. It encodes CSASAGLPTGETQYF.

In nucleotides, the CDR3 is TGTGCCAGCAGCTCCAGACAGGGGAAGGAACAGTACTTC. Translated: CASSSRQGKEQYF. The V gene is TRBV7-2, the J gene TRBJ2-7; 8 nucleotides match TRBD1. V dropped 4 bases and J dropped 10; count of bases not matched to a gene: 9. The length of the CDR3 is 13 residues. Germline V CDR1 and CDR2: SGHTA, FQGNSA.

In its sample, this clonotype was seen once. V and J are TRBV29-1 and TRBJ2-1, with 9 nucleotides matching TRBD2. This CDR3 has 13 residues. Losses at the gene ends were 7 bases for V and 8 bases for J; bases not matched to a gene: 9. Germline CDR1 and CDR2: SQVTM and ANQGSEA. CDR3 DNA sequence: TGCAGCGCTCCTCGGCGGGAGGGCCATGAGCAGTTCTTC. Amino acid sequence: CSAPRREGHEQFF.

The CDR3 nucleotides are TGTGCCAGCAGTTTGTCCAGGGCCATAGATACGCAGTATTTT. Translating it yields CASSLSRAIDTQYF. This chain uses TRBV12-3 or TRBV12-4 with TRBJ2-3, with TRBD1 as a possible D gene (5 bases). Trimming cost V 3 bases and J 5 bases, with 12 bases left between them. CDR3 length: 14 residues.

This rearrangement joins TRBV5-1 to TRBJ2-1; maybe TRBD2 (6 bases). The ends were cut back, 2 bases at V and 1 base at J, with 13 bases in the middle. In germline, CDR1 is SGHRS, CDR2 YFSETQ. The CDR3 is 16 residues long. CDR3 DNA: TGCGCCAGCAGCTTCGCCGGGACTCGGTCCTACAATGAGCAGTTCTTC. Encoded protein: CASSFAGTRSYNEQFF.

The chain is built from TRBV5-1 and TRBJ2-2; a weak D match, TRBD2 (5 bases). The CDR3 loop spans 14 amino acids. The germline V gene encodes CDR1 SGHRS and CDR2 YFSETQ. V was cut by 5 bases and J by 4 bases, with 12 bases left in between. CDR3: CASRRDTSTGELFF. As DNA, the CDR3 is TGCGCCAGCAGGCGTGACACTAGCACCGGGGAGCTGTTTTTT.

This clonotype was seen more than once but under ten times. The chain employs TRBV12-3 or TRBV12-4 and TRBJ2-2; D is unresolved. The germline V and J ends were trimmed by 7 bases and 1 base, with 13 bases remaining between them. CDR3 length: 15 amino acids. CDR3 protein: CASKELEMNTGELFF. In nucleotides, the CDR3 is TGTGCCAGCAAAGAGCTGGAGATGAACACCGGGGAGCTGTTTTTT.